A selection of T cell receptor beta chains follows, all from one sample in a study of CD8+ T cells in alopecia areata. Generated by immunoSEQ multiplex PCR, the TCRdb table keeps only in-frame clones and is missing some. The sample consists of approximately 150,000 clones, about two thirds of them appearing once. The specimen sequenced was CD8+ T cells sorted from blood. Every receptor here comes from a human donor in good health. CDR3s include the opening cysteine and the closing phenylalanine or tryptophan. The D gene is left open where the match is weak. Some rows mark clone size as missing; the rest say once, few, many or name a class of expanded clone.

clone_size j_call cdr3_length v_call d_call cdr3_aa cdr3_nt
few TRBJ2-1 18 TRBV18 TRBD2 CASSPPASGYIYNTEQFF TGTGCCAGCTCACCCCCGGCTAGCGGGTACATTTACAATACTGAGCAGTTCTTC
NA TRBJ2-3 15 TRBV27 TRBD2 CASSLSPGGQDTQYF TGTGCCAGCAGTTTATCTCCGGGAGGGCAAGATACGCAGTATTTT
NA TRBJ2-5 19 TRBV23-1 NA CASSGPKAGTYCRQETQYF TGCGCCAGCAGCGGTCCCAAGGCCGGGACTTACTGCAGACAAGAGACCCAGTACTTC
few TRBJ2-3 14 TRBV5-6 NA CASSFWSWDGTQYF TGTGCCAGCAGCTTCTGGAGCTGGGACGGTACGCAGTATTTT
NA TRBJ2-7 14 TRBV10-1 TRBD1 CASSPAAGGYEQYF TGCGCCAGCAGTCCGGCGGCAGGGGGATACGAGCAGTACTTC
NA TRBJ2-6 17 TRBV5-4 TRBD1 CASSLQGASSGANVLTF TGTGCCAGCAGTTTACAGGGGGCTAGCTCTGGGGCCAACGTCCTGACTTTC
NA TRBJ2-7 15 TRBV4-1 TRBD1 CASSHQSGQDYEQYF TGCGCCAGCAGCCACCAATCGGGACAGGACTACGAGCAGTACTTC
NA TRBJ1-1 13 TRBV29-1 NA CSALGGLNTEAFF TGCAGCGCCTTAGGAGGGCTGAACACTGAAGCTTTCTTT
NA TRBJ1-1 14 TRBV11-2 TRBD1 CASSLSGGGTEAFF TGTGCCAGCAGCTTATCAGGGGGCGGCACTGAAGCTTTCTTT
NA TRBJ2-2 16 TRBV11-2 TRBD2 CASSLEGGRAPGELFF TGTGCCAGCAGCCTAGAGGGCGGGAGGGCCCCCGGGGAGCTGTTTTTT
NA TRBJ2-7 14 TRBV27 TRBD1 CASSFGTEGYEQYF TGTGCCAGCAGTTTTGGGACAGAAGGCTACGAGCAGTACTTC
NA TRBJ2-1 13 TRBV7-2 NA CASSLASTGEQFF TGTGCCAGCAGCTTAGCATCTACCGGTGAGCAGTTCTTC
NA TRBJ2-1 14 TRBV9 NA CASSAMTGYNEQFF TGTGCCAGCAGCGCAATGACAGGTTACAATGAGCAGTTCTTC
few TRBJ2-7 14 TRBV7-9 TRBD1 CASSPRDRGYEQYF TGTGCCAGCAGCCCCCGGGACAGGGGCTACGAGCAGTACTTC
few TRBJ2-7 15 TRBV10-3 NA CAISVFGSATYEQYF TGTGCCATCAGTGTATTTGGATCGGCCACCTACGAGCAGTACTTC
few TRBJ2-3 15 TRBV29-1 TRBD2 CSVKGLAGTTDTQYF TGCAGCGTTAAAGGACTAGCGGGAACCACAGATACGCAGTATTTT
NA TRBJ2-5 11 TRBV5-6 NA CASSLRTTQYF TGTGCCAGCAGCTTGCGAACGACCCAGTACTTC
NA TRBJ2-7 15 TRBV28 NA CASRPAGWVGYEQYF TGTGCCAGCAGACCCGCTGGTTGGGTTGGCTACGAGCAGTACTTC
NA TRBJ1-1 13 TRBV4-1 NA CASSREGFDKAFF TGCGCCAGCAGCCGGGAAGGGTTTGACAAAGCTTTCTTT
NA TRBJ2-7 12 TRBV7-9 NA CASSLSSYEQYF TGTGCCAGCAGTTTAAGCTCCTACGAGCAGTACTTC
NA TRBJ2-3 16 TRBV18 TRBD2 CASSPRTSGSADTQYF TGTGCCAGCTCACCAAGGACTAGCGGTAGCGCAGATACGCAGTATTTT
NA TRBJ2-7 14 TRBV5-1 NA CASSLGTKDHEQYF TGCGCCAGCAGCTTGGGGACCAAAGACCACGAGCAGTACTTC
once TRBJ1-1 14 TRBV6-5 NA CASSPSPIGTEAFF TGTGCCAGCAGTCCGAGTCCAATTGGGACTGAAGCTTTCTTT
NA TRBJ2-7 13 TRBV6-1 NA CASSPGTRYEQYF TGTGCCAGCAGCCCCGGGACAAGATACGAGCAGTACTTC
NA TRBJ1-2 12 TRBV2 TRBD1 CATRTGEGGYTF TGTGCCACCAGGACAGGGGAAGGTGGCTACACCTTC
NA TRBJ2-3 14 TRBV6-1 TRBD2 CASFSGRASDTQYF TGTGCCAGCTTTAGCGGGAGGGCCTCAGATACGCAGTATTTT
few TRBJ2-7 15 TRBV29-1 TRBD2 CSVSGTSGSAYEQYF TGCAGCGTCTCCGGGACTAGCGGGAGTGCCTACGAGCAGTACTTC
NA TRBJ2-1 12 TRBV5-1 NA CASSLVGSEQFF TGCGCCAGCAGCTTGGTGGGTAGTGAGCAGTTCTTC
NA TRBJ2-7 11 TRBV27 NA CASSSSYEQYF TGTGCCAGCAGTTCATCCTACGAGCAGTACTTC
few TRBJ2-1 14 TRBV4-1 TRBD1 CASSQRDRVNEQFF TGCGCCAGCAGCCAGAGGGACAGGGTAAATGAGCAGTTCTTC
NA TRBJ2-7 16 TRBV27 TRBD2 CASSFRGLAGSYEQYF TGTGCCAGCAGTTTCCGGGGGCTAGCGGGATCCTACGAGCAGTACTTC
NA TRBJ1-1 19 TRBV5-1 NA CASSLVYSSQGLESTEAFF TGCGCCAGCAGCTTGGTTTACTCCAGCCAGGGGTTGGAGTCCACTGAAGCTTTCTTT
NA TRBJ1-2 12 TRBV4-1 NA CASSQGTGGYTF TGCGCCAGCAGCCAAGGGACGGGCGGCTACACCTTC
few TRBJ2-5 12 TRBV25-1 NA CASSGGGETQYF TGTGCCAGCAGTGGCGGAGGGGAGACCCAGTACTTC
NA TRBJ2-7 13 TRBV6-5 NA CASSYSSSYEQYF TGTGCCAGCAGTTACTCGAGTTCCTACGAGCAGTACTTC
NA TRBJ1-3 16 TRBV6-5 NA CASSYSDSNAGNTIYF TGTGCCAGCAGTTACTCCGACAGCAATGCAGGAAACACCATATATTTT
NA TRBJ1-5 14 TRBV23-1 NA CASSQRYSNQPQHF TGCGCCAGCAGTCAACGTTATAGCAATCAGCCCCAGCATTTT
few TRBJ1-5 15 TRBV29-1 TRBD1 CSVGFSGTGNQPQHF TGCAGCGTTGGATTTTCTGGGACAGGGAATCAGCCCCAGCATTTT
NA TRBJ2-7 11 TRBV29-1 NA CSVEQDYEQYF TGCAGCGTTGAACAGGACTACGAGCAGTACTTC
NA TRBJ2-3 15 TRBV5-4 NA CASSPGVLRSDTQYF TGTGCCAGCAGCCCTGGCGTCCTCCGGTCAGATACGCAGTATTTT
NA TRBJ2-7 13 TRBV9 TRBD1 CASSTGQTYEQYF TGTGCCAGCAGCACGGGACAGACCTACGAGCAGTACTTC
NA TRBJ1-1 14 TRBV9 TRBD1 CASSDGTGGTEAFF TGTGCCAGCAGCGATGGGACAGGGGGCACTGAAGCTTTCTTT